The next 21 T cell receptor beta chains were all read from a single sample in a study. TCRdb fed the 5' RACE reads into MiXCR, producing one record per CDR3 protein. The table lists about 6,200 distinct CDR3 sequences, around 60% of them singletons. The sequencing sample was made of naive CD4+ T cells sorted from blood. Specified subset: naive CD4+ T cells, CD4+CD45RA+CD25-. The origin of the receptors is a female donor with breast cancer.

Only a few counts were recorded for this clonotype. The rearrangement links TRBV6-5 to TRBJ2-1; perhaps TRBD2 as D (5 bases). Trimming stripped 0 bases from V and 12 bases from J, with 15 bases between. Per germline, CDR1 MNHEY and CDR2 SVGAGI. There are 14 residues in the CDR3. The CDR3 protein is CASSYSERWAGQFF. For the CDR3, the DNA is TGTGCCAGCAGTTACTCGGAACGTTGGGCGGGGCAGTTCTTC.

This clonotype has more than one count but fewer than ten. This rearrangement joins TRBV20-1 to TRBJ1-2; the match to TRBD1 covers 10 bases. The CDR3 runs to 13 residues. V trimming: 5 bases; J trimming: 8 bases; junction bases outside the gene matches: 8. The germline CDR1 and CDR2 sequences are DFQATT and SNEGSKA (reference sequence). DNA for the CDR3: TGCAGTGCTGGGGACAGGGGTCCGAAGGGCTACACCTTC. Its translation: CSAGDRGPKGYTF.

The genes are TRBV20-1 and TRBJ1-1, with 7 nucleotides matching TRBD1. The ends lost 1 base at V and 4 bases at J; junction bases unmatched: 12. The CDR3 is made up of 16 amino acids. CDR1 DFQATT and CDR2 SNEGSKA come from the germline V gene (reference sequence). CDR3 amino acids: CSARGSRRGGSTEAFF. CDR3 DNA sequence: TGCAGTGCTAGAGGATCGCGGAGAGGGGGCAGCACTGAAGCTTTCTTT.

V gene TRBV29-1 combines with J gene TRBJ2-3, with D perhaps TRBD1 or TRBD2 (5 bases each). CDR3 length equals 11 residues. Germline values: CDR1 SQVTM, CDR2 ANQGSEA. The germline V and J ends were trimmed by 8 bases and 4 bases, with 10 bases remaining between them. CDR3 loop: CSSPGPDTQYF. Here the CDR3 DNA reads TGCAGCTCCCCGGGGCCAGATACGCAGTATTTT.

Details on this clonotype: In this CDR3 the conserved last residue, phenylalanine or tryptophan, is missing, so a read error is likely. This chain links TRBV20-1 with TRBJ2-3; D gene uncertain. This CDR3 has 13 amino acids. Germline CDR1 and CDR2: DFQATT and SNEGSKA (reference sequence). Trimming took off 2 bases at V and 2 bases at J, with 8 bases between the two ends. DNA for the CDR3: TGCAGTGCTAGAATCCAGGCCACAGATACGCAGTATCTT. It yields the protein CSARIQATDTQYL.

The gene calls are TRBV7-2 and TRBJ2-3; TRBD2 might be the D (6 bases). The CDR3 runs 13 residues. The V gene lost 1 base and the J gene lost 11 bases, with 13 bases spanning the gap. Germline CDR1 reads SGHTA; CDR2 reads FQGNSA. Here the CDR3 reads CASSLGLEGQQYF. The DNA for the CDR3 is TGTGCCAGCAGCTTAGGACTAGAAGGGCAGCAGTATTTT.

The chain carries TRBV7-2 and TRBJ1-3; TRBD1 might be the D (6 bases). Germline V gene data show CDR1 as SGHTA and CDR2 as FQGNSA. This CDR3 is built from 19 residues. Trimming took 1 base from V and 0 from J, leaving 19 bases between them. CDR3 amino acids: CASSLGLGQGPLSGNTIYF. CDR3 nucleotides: TGTGCCAGCAGCTTAGGGTTAGGGCAGGGGCCACTCTCTGGAAACACCATATATTTT.

About this clonotype: No DNA is shown, since the ends of the CDR3 on it are uncertain; the CDR3 is the one TCRdb lists. The J gene is TRBJ2-7, the V gene TRBV6-2 or TRBV6-3; the D call TRBD1 from the table was never checked on the DNA. Germline lookup yields CDR1 MNHEY and CDR2 SVGEGT. The CDR3 region is 21 residues in length, termini included. The CDR3 spells CDSKGPTSVPTTGTHSYEQYV.

Written as DNA, the CDR3 is TGCAGTGCCCCCCAGGGGGGCACAGATACGCAGTATTTT. Its protein is CSAPQGGTDTQYF. The V call is TRBV20-1, the J call TRBJ2-3; 7 bases align to TRBD1. The CDR3 contains 13 residues. Germline loops: CDR1 DFQATT, CDR2 SNEGSKA (reference sequence). The junction had 4 bases not matched to a gene; V was cut back by 6 bases and J by 1 base.

The chain joins TRBV4-1 to TRBJ1-5, with a possible D match to TRBD1 (6 bases). Germline V gene sequence: CDR1 MGHRA, CDR2 YSYEKL. The length of the CDR3 is 15 residues. V lost 0 bases, J lost 3 bases, and 9 bases lay in between. CDR3 amino acids: CASSQEGQYNQPQHF. The CDR3 bases are TGCGCCAGCAGCCAAGAAGGACAGTACAATCAGCCCCAGCATTTT.

The chain combines TRBV15 with TRBJ1-5; D is unclear. Germline V lookup: CDR1 LNHNV, CDR2 YYDKDF (reference sequence). Between the trimmed V and J ends, which lost 2 bases and 3 bases, there was a span of 2 bases. The CDR3 extends over 12 amino acids. The CDR3 DNA follows: TGTGCCACCAGCAGATCCAATCAGCCCCAGCATTTT. This encodes CATSRSNQPQHF.

This clonotype was seen a few times. This chain connects TRBV30 to TRBJ1-2; the D gene is possibly TRBD1 (6 bases). With 1 base removed from V and 5 bases from J, the gap between germline ends came to 11 bases. Germline V gives CDR1 GTSNPN, CDR2 SVGIG (reference sequence). This CDR3 contains 13 residues. The CDR3 sequence: CAWSARDNYGYTF. CDR3 nucleotide sequence: TGTGCCTGGAGTGCCCGGGACAATTATGGCTACACCTTC.

V usage is TRBV20-1 and J usage is TRBJ1-5; D gene ambiguous. Trimming left V 4 bases short and J 6 bases short, with 16 bases between. The CDR3 length is 14 residues. Germline CDR1 reads DFQATT; CDR2 reads SNEGSKA (reference sequence). In DNA form, the CDR3 reads TGCAGTGCTATTGGATTCGGCCTTGTTCAGCCCCAGCATTTT. It is translated as CSAIGFGLVQPQHF.

This clonotype was seen a few times. The V gene is TRBV29-1, the J gene TRBJ2-2, with no clear D. Germline-derived CDR1 and CDR2 are SQVTM and ANQGSEA. The CDR3 covers 14 residues. V gave up 2 bases and J gave up 0 bases, with 7 bases separating them. CDR3: CSVEWRPNTGELFF. In nucleotides, the CDR3 is TGCAGCGTTGAATGGCGGCCGAACACCGGGGAGCTGTTTTTT.

The chain carries TRBV5-1 and TRBJ2-1, with 7 bases matching TRBD2. The V and J ends lost 0 bases and 3 bases, in that order; junction bases with no gene match: 0. Germline values: CDR1 SGHRS, CDR2 YFSETQ. This CDR3 comprises 14 residues. This CDR3 is CASSLGGSYNEQFF. The CDR3, as DNA: TGCGCCAGCAGCTTGGGCGGGAGCTACAATGAGCAGTTCTTC.

The chain employs TRBV5-1 and TRBJ2-6; D possibly uses TRBD1 or TRBD2 (5 bases each). Germline CDR1 SGHRS, CDR2 YFSETQ. Between the trimmed V and J ends, which lost 0 bases and 2 bases, there was a span of 12 bases. The CDR3 runs 17 residues. This CDR3 is CASSLAGANAGANVLTF. For the CDR3, the DNA is TGCGCCAGCAGCTTGGCCGGGGCAAACGCTGGGGCCAACGTCCTGACTTTC. Using reference TRBV5-1 and TRBJ2-6 for the parts outside the CDR3, the full variable domain is KAGVTQTPRYLIKTRGQQVTLSCSPISGHRSVSWYQQTPGQGLQFLFEYFSETQRNKGNFPGRFSGRQFSNSRSEMNVSTLELGDSALYLCASSLAGANAGANVLTFGAGSRLTVL.

With respect to this clonotype: The CDR3 end shows no conserved phenylalanine or tryptophan, and so a read error is likely. The rearrangement links TRBV6-5 to TRBJ1-1; no reliable D call. V lost 2 bases to trimming and J lost 6 bases, with 10 bases between them. Germline values: CDR1 MNHEY, CDR2 SVGAGI. CDR3 size: 13 residues. CDR3 sequence (DNA): TGTGCCAGCAGTTACCCTGACACGGCTGAAGCTTTCCTT. This translates into CASSYPDTAEAFL.

V usage is TRBV20-1 and J usage is TRBJ2-1; 9 bases align to TRBD2. The CDR3 runs to 16 residues. Germline V lookup: CDR1 DFQATT, CDR2 SNEGSKA (reference sequence). V was pared by 5 bases and J by 7 bases, with 15 bases of the junction left unmatched. In DNA, the CDR3 is TGCAGTGCTCCCAACTCCCCGGTTAGCGGGAGTAATGAGCAGTTCTTC. It specifies CSAPNSPVSGSNEQFF.

A single count supports this clonotype. The chain recombines TRBV20-1 with TRBJ1-2; 7 nucleotides agree with TRBD1. V lost 4 bases to trimming and J lost 2 bases; unmatched junction nucleotides: 4. CDR1 is DFQATT and CDR2 is SNEGSKA in the germline V gene (reference sequence). This CDR3 spans 13 amino acids. CDR3 DNA sequence: TGCAGTGCTACCGCGGGACAGAACTATGGCTACACCTTC. It encodes CSATAGQNYGYTF.

The V gene is TRBV27, the J gene TRBJ1-1; D is unclear. This CDR3 spans 14 amino acids. Trimming cost V 3 bases and J 0 bases, with 8 bases left between them. Germline assignment: CDR1 MNHEY and CDR2 SMNVEV (reference sequence). The DNA for the CDR3 is TGTGCCAGCAGTTTTAGTACCTTGAACACTGAAGCTTTCTTT. This translates into CASSFSTLNTEAFF.

The table lists this clonotype with a few counts. The V and J genes are TRBV7-9 and TRBJ2-3; a possible D gene is TRBD2 (5 bases). The CDR3 is 15 residues long. CDR1 and CDR2 from the germline V gene are SEHNR and FQNEAQ (reference sequence). Trimming removed 2 bases from V and 2 bases from J, with 11 bases in between. The CDR3 DNA follows: TGTGCCAGCAGCTTACGGGCAGGACTCACAGATACGCAGTATTTT. Encoded protein: CASSLRAGLTDTQYF.